The T cell receptor (beta chain) described here comes from a study of CD8+ T cells in alopecia areata. Study-wide results and limits: Relative to normal scalp, lesional scalp, especially alopecia totalis/universalis, showed higher clonality.

Sequencing used cDNA as its template, made by extracting RNA and reverse transcribing it. This table comes from immunoSEQ multiplex PCR, and its TCRdb copy is limited to in-frame clones, with some not included. The profile shows about 42,000 clones, less than 70% of them singletons. This clone was recorded a few times. The antigen is unknown. V was pared by 1 base and J by 2 bases, with 2 bases of the junction left unmatched. The CDR3 is 15 amino acids. Germline CDR1 and CDR2: SGDLS and YYNGEE. This sample's treatment: oral pan-JAK inhibitor, 5-10 mg twice daily. This sample comprised CD8+ T cells sorted from blood, obtained at week 4, from a patient treated with tofacitinib. This sequence joins TRBV9 and TRBJ2-7, with 11 bases that match TRBD2. The sequence was collected from a human donor with alopecia areata. CDR3 nucleotides: TGTGCCAGCAGCGTAACTAGCGGGGGTACCTACGAGCAGTACTTC. Protein product: CASSVTSGGTYEQYF.